This TCR beta chain was identified during a study of identical twins. Overall study results and limits: Conclusions rested on cross-sectional statistics rather than following the same donors. Low generation-probability sequences were in excess among twin-shared out-of-frame alpha sequences. Abundant cord blood beta clonotypes carried fewer insertions; memory repertoires showed none.

The ends were cut back, 3 bases at V and 4 bases at J, with 12 bases in the middle. CDR1 DFQATT and CDR2 SNEGSKA come from the germline V gene (reference sequence). This CDR3 is built from 13 residues. TCRdb reprocessed the 5' RACE reads with MiXCR, giving one entry per CDR3 protein. The table has 200,000 to 250,000 distinct CDR3 sequences, 6% to 8% seen once. As concerns this clonotype: Its specificity is unknown.

Healthy Caucasians made up all donors. This sample also appeared in a second study, on yellow fever vaccine responses in identical twins.

The sequence was collected from a woman between 18 and 29 years old in good health. The rearrangement joins TRBV20-1 to TRBJ2-5; D unclear. The sample taken for sequencing was CD8+ T cells sorted from blood. CDR3 region: CSASWGWGETQYF. The DNA for the CDR3 is TGCAGTGCTAGTTGGGGATGGGGAGAGACCCAGTACTTC.